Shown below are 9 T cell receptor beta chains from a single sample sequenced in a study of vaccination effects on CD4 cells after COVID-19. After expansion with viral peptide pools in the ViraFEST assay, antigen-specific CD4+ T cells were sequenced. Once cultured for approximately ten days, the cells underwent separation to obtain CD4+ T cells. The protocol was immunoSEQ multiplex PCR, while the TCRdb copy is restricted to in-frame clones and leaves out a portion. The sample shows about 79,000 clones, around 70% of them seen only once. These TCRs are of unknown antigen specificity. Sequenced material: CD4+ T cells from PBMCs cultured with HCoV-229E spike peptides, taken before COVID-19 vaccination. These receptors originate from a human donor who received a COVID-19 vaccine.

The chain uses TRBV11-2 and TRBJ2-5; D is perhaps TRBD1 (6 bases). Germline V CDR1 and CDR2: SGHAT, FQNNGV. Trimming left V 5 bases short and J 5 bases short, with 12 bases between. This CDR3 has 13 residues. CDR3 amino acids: CASSPDRHETQYF. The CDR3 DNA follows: TGTGCCAGCAGCCCAGACAGGCATGAGACCCAGTACTTC.

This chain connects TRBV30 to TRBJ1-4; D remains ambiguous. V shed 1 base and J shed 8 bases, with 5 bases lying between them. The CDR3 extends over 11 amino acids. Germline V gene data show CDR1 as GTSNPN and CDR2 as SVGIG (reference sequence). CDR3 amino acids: CAWSAAEKLFF. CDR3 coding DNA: TGTGCCTGGAGTGCAGCAGAAAAACTGTTTTTT. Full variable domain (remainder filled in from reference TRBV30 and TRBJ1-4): SQTIHQWPATLVQPVGSPLSLECTVEGTSNPNLYWYRQAAGRGLQLLFYSVGIGQISSEVPQNLSASRPQDRQFILSSKKLLLSDSGFYLCAWSAAEKLFFGSGTQLSVL.

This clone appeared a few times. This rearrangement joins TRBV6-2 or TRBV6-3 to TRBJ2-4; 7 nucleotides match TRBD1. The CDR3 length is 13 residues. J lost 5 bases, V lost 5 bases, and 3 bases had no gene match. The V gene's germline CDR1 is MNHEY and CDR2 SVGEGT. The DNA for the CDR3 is TGTGCCAGCAGTCTAGGACAGGAAAACATTCAGTACTTC. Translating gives CASSLGQENIQYF.

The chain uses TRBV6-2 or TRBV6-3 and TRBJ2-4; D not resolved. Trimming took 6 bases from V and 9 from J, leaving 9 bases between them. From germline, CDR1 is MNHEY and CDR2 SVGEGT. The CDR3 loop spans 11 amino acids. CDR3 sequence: CASSPRGIQYF. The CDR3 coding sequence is TGTGCCAGCAGCCCTCGTGGCATTCAGTACTTC.

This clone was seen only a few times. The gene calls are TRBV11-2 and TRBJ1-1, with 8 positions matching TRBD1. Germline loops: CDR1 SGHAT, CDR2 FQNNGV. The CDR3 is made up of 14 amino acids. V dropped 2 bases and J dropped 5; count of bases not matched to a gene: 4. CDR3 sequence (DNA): TGTGCCAGCAGCTTACAGGGGGCCGGAACTGAAGCTTTCTTT. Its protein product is CASSLQGAGTEAFF.

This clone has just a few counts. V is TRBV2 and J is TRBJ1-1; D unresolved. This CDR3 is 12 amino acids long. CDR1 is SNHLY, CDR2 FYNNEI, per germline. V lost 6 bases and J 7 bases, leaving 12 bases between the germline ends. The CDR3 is CASRERTVEAFF. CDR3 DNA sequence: TGTGCCAGCAGGGAAAGGACGGTTGAAGCTTTCTTT. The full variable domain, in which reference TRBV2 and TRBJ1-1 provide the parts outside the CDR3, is EPEVTQTPSHQVTQMGQEVILRCVPISNHLYFYWYRQILGQKVEFLVSFYNNEISEKSEIFDDQFSVERPDGSNFTLKIRSTKLEDSAMYFCASRERTVEAFFGQGTRLTVV.

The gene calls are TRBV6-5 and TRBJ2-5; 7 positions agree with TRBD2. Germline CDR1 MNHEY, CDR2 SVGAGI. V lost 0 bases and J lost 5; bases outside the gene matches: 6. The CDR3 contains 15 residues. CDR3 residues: CASSYSRRGKETQYF. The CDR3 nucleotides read TGTGCCAGCAGTTACTCGAGGCGGGGGAAGGAGACCCAGTACTTC.

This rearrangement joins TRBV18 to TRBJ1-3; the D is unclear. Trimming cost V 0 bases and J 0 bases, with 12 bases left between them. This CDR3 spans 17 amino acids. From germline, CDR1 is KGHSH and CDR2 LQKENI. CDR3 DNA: TGTGCCAGCTCACCACCCGTTAGGCGAAGCTCTGGAAACACCATATATTTT. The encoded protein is CASSPPVRRSSGNTIYF.

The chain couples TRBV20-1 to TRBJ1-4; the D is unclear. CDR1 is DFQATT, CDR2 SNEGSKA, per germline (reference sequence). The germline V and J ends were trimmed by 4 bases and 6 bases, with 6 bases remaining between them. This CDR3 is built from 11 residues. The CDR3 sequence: CSAILDEKLFF. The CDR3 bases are TGCAGTGCTATACTTGATGAAAAACTGTTTTTT.